The source of this TCR beta chain is a study of T cell responses to AZD1222 COVID-19 vaccine. Study-level background: Whether given at about 4 or about 12 weeks, second doses were pooled.

Study outcomes and limitations: Donors were largely white British and mainly female; clonal diversity was possibly underestimated. No repertoire was sampled before or during the peak T cell response, only after it. Seropositive AZD1222 recipients at baseline numbered only five or six.

The CDR3 extends over 16 amino acids. Per the germline V gene, CDR1 is MNHEY and CDR2 is SMNVEV (reference sequence). The ends lost 9 bases at V and 6 bases at J; junction bases unmatched: 17. Assay used: immunoSEQ multiplex PCR; TCRdb lists only in-frame clones, some missing. This table has roughly 170,000 clones, just over 85% appearing once. Only a few counts were recorded for this clone. The antigen is undetermined. This material consisted of peripheral blood, taken on day 0 of AZD1222 vaccination. The chain has TRBV27 and TRBJ2-3, with 8 bases that match TRBD1. The receptor was isolated from an adult in good health. In DNA, the CDR3 is TGTGCCAGAAAAGGACAGGGCATCTACCATACGGATACGCAGTATTTT. Its translation is CARKGQGIYHTDTQYF.